One and the same sample provided the 14 T cell receptor beta chains below, sequenced in a study of shared clonotypes between healthy human individuals. Profiled with immunoSEQ multiplex PCR; TCRdb holds only in-frame clones, not every one. The sample has 2,500,000 or so clones, over 85% seen once. Sequencing used naive CD4+ T cells sorted from blood. The subset here: CD45RA+ positively selected. All receptors derive from a man between 18 and 29 years old in good health.

The chain has TRBV28 and TRBJ2-1; 7 nucleotides align to TRBD2. This CDR3 is built from 14 residues. Trimming removed 8 bases from V and 7 bases from J; junction bases left unmatched: 11. The germline V gene has CDR1 MDHEN and CDR2 SYDVKM. CDR3 sequence (DNA): TGTGCCAGCGGCCGGGGGGAGGACTGGAATGAGCAGTTCTTC. This encodes CASGRGEDWNEQFF.

With respect to this clone: Distinct nucleotide sequences in the sample also encode this CDR3. V and J are TRBV5-6 and TRBJ2-5, with 9 bases identical to TRBD1. Germline V gives CDR1 SGHDT, CDR2 YYEEEE. This CDR3 has 13 residues. Germline trimming cut 4 bases from V and 4 bases from J; bases unmatched to any gene: 2. CDR3: CASSQDRGETQYF. Here the CDR3 DNA reads TGTGCCAGCAGCCAGGACAGGGGAGAGACCCAGTACTTC.

The chain uses TRBV7-3 and TRBJ2-3; a weak D match, TRBD1 (5 bases). The CDR3 loop spans 14 amino acids. Trimming took off 4 bases at V and 1 base at J, with 9 bases between the two ends. Looked up from germline, CDR1 is SGHTA and CDR2 is FQGTGA. The DNA of the CDR3 is TGTGCCAGCAGCTCAGGGATGCGCACAGATACGCAGTATTTT. As protein: CASSSGMRTDTQYF.

This chain uses TRBV6-5 with TRBJ1-3, with TRBD1 matching over 7 bases. CDR1 MNHEY and CDR2 SVGAGI come from the germline V gene. The CDR3 loop spans 15 amino acids. With 6 bases clipped from V and 3 bases from J, the junction kept 8 bases outside the gene matches. The CDR3 region is CASSQTGAGGNTIYF. The CDR3 coding sequence is TGTGCCAGCAGCCAAACAGGGGCGGGTGGAAACACCATATATTTT.

This clone was picked up one time. The chain employs TRBV19 and TRBJ2-5; no clear D gene. V was trimmed by 6 bases and J by 5 bases, leaving 13 bases between them. The CDR3 runs 13 residues. Germline V gene lookup returns CDR1 LNHDA and CDR2 SQIVND (reference sequence). CDR3 region: CASSYQWQETQYF. In DNA form, the CDR3 reads TGTGCCAGTAGCTATCAATGGCAGGAGACCCAGTACTTC.

The genes are TRBV2 and TRBJ2-7, with D hard to call. Trimming pared 0 bases from V and 1 base from J, leaving 10 bases between. The CDR3 contains 15 residues. The V gene's germline CDR1 is SNHLY and CDR2 FYNNEI. The CDR3 spells CASSEAVGNSYEQYF. DNA of the CDR3: TGTGCCAGCAGTGAAGCTGTTGGGAATTCCTACGAGCAGTACTTC.

The chain employs TRBV27 and TRBJ2-3, with 9 bases matching TRBD1. The junction had 9 bases not matched to a gene; V was cut back by 4 bases and J by 4 bases. The V gene's germline CDR1 is MNHEY and CDR2 SMNVEV (reference sequence). The CDR3 sequence is 16 residues long. CDR3 nucleotide sequence: TGTGCCAGCAGTTCGAACCGGGACAGGGTCGCAGATACGCAGTATTTT. Amino acids: CASSSNRDRVADTQYF.

The J gene is TRBJ2-7, the V gene TRBV5-1; D might be TRBD2 (6 bases). Germline V gene data show CDR1 as SGHRS and CDR2 as YFSETQ. The CDR3 extends over 15 amino acids. Trimming took 5 bases from V and 3 from J, leaving 18 bases between them. In DNA form, the CDR3 reads TGCGCCAGCAGTTTCGGAGGGCCTAGTTTCTACGAGCAGTACTTC. This gives the protein CASSFGGPSFYEQYF.

The chain is built from TRBV6-5 and TRBJ2-5; D perhaps matches TRBD2 (5 bases). V was cut by 1 base and J by 4 bases, with 10 bases left in between. The CDR3 is made up of 14 amino acids. Germline V gene lookup returns CDR1 MNHEY and CDR2 SVGAGI. CDR3 sequence: CASSYWRSLETQYF. The CDR3 DNA is TGTGCCAGCAGTTACTGGAGGAGTTTAGAGACCCAGTACTTC.

Of note for this clone: The sample holds other DNA sequences that translate to the same CDR3. This chain connects TRBV9 to TRBJ1-3, with D uncertain. This CDR3 has 15 amino acids. Trimming removed 0 bases at V and 0 bases at J, with 7 bases between. In germline, CDR1 is SGDLS, CDR2 YYNGEE. CDR3 DNA sequence: TGTGCCAGCAGCGTAGGCCGAAACTCTGGAAACACCATATATTTT. Its translation is CASSVGRNSGNTIYF.

The chain has TRBV6-6 and TRBJ1-1, with a possible D match to TRBD1 (6 bases). CDR3 length: 12 amino acids. Germline values: CDR1 MNHNY, CDR2 SVGAGI (reference sequence). V was shortened by 10 bases and J by 4 bases, with 13 bases between the two germline ends. CDR3 nucleotides: TGTGCCACTGCAGGGGCAGCCACTGAAGCTTTCTTT. Protein: CATAGAATEAFF.

This sequence joins TRBV4-1 and TRBJ2-1, with D possibly matching TRBD2 (6 bases). Germline V CDR1 and CDR2: MGHRA, YSYEKL. Trimming took off 1 base at V and 0 bases at J, with 10 bases between the two ends. The CDR3 totals 16 residues. Here the CDR3 reads CASSQGFGSSYNEQFF. The CDR3 nucleotides read TGCGCCAGCAGCCAAGGTTTCGGGAGCTCCTACAATGAGCAGTTCTTC.

The gene calls are TRBV11-2 and TRBJ2-1; TRBD2 matches at 7 bases. With 5 bases clipped from V and 7 bases from J, the junction kept 14 bases outside the gene matches. Looked up from germline, CDR1 is SGHAT and CDR2 is FQNNGV. The CDR3 spans 16 residues. CDR3 nucleotides: TGTGCCAGCAGCGTTAGCGGGTTCCTCCGAGGGAATGAGCAGTTCTTC. This translates into CASSVSGFLRGNEQFF.

The V call is TRBV18, the J call TRBJ2-2; a weak D match, TRBD2 (5 bases). The CDR3 sequence is 14 residues long. Germline V CDR1 and CDR2: KGHSH, LQKENI. V was trimmed by 2 bases and J by 10 bases, leaving 14 bases between them. The CDR3 is CASSPYTAVEELFF. Written as DNA, the CDR3 is TGTGCCAGCTCACCATACACAGCGGTCGAGGAGCTGTTTTTT.